The 10 T cell receptor beta chains in this list originate from one sample, sequenced in a study of metastatic and nonmetastatic thyroid tumors. TCRdb re-processed the PCR reads through MiXCR. Of roughly 20,000 clones in the sample, 30% to 40% are singletons; the top ten hold roughly 17%. Patients underwent thyroid surgery, and none had received any treatment before it. Sequencing input: tumor tissue. These receptors all stem from a female donor with papillary thyroid cancer or a benign thyroid nodule (not recorded which). Some clones in this sample may be carry-over from other donors' samples.

This chain links TRBV28 with TRBJ2-6; D perhaps matches TRBD1 (6 bases). V was pared by 6 bases and J by 4 bases, with 13 bases between. CDR3 length: 15 residues. The germline gives CDR1 MDHEN, CDR2 SYDVKM. CDR3 sequence: CASRLGGGGANVLTF. CDR3 coding DNA: TGTGCCAGCAGGTTAGGGGGTGGGGGGGCCAACGTCCTGACTTTC.

V gene TRBV20-1 combines with J gene TRBJ2-7, with D maybe TRBD2 (5 bases). In germline, CDR1 is DFQATT, CDR2 SNEGSKA (reference sequence). This CDR3 is built from 14 residues. V lost 1 base and J 5 bases, leaving 15 bases between the germline ends. CDR3 sequence reads: CSARAGSDNNEQYF. CDR3 nucleotide sequence: TGCAGTGCTAGAGCCGGTAGCGACAATAACGAGCAGTACTTC.

This chain joins TRBV7-2 and TRBJ1-4, with a possible D match to TRBD1 (6 bases). Trimming took off 2 bases at V and 6 bases at J, with 13 bases between the two ends. CDR3 size: 15 residues. CDR1 and CDR2 from the germline V gene are SGHTA and FQGNSA. CDR3 nucleotide sequence: TGTGCCAGCAGCTTACAGGGGTGGGGAGATGAAAAACTGTTTTTT. This encodes CASSLQGWGDEKLFF. The full variable domain, rest sourced from reference TRBV7-2 and TRBJ1-4, is GAGVSQSPSNKVTEKGKDVELRCDPISGHTALYWYRQSLGQGLEFLIYFQGNSAPDKSGLPSDRFSAERTGGSVSTLTIQRTQQEDSAVYLCASSLQGWGDEKLFFGSGTQLSVL.

J is TRBJ1-2 and V is TRBV7-8; 7 positions agree with TRBD1. There are 15 residues in the CDR3. Germline V gives CDR1 SGHVS, CDR2 FQNEAQ. V gave up 4 bases and J gave up 8 bases; unmatched junction bases: 13. The CDR3 DNA sequence: TGTGCCAGCAGCTCCTATTCGACAGGGTCATACGGCTACACCTTC. Amino acid sequence: CASSSYSTGSYGYTF.

This chain connects TRBV28 to TRBJ1-1; D is possibly TRBD1 (6 bases). The CDR3 has 12 amino acids. Germline CDR1 is MDHEN and CDR2 is SYDVKM. V lost 8 bases and J lost 3, with 10 bases in between. The CDR3 DNA follows: TGTGCCAGCGGCGGGACACACACTGAAGCTTTCTTT. Protein sequence: CASGGTHTEAFF.

The chain uses TRBV7-8 and TRBJ2-7; D unclear. The V end lost 1 base, the J end lost 3 bases, and 10 bases lay between the germline ends. This CDR3 is built from 14 residues. Germline loops: CDR1 SGHVS, CDR2 FQNEAQ. CDR3 in amino acids: CASSLGPDGYEQYF. For the CDR3, the DNA is TGTGCCAGCAGCTTAGGCCCGGATGGCTACGAGCAGTACTTC.

This clone was counted many times. The rearrangement uses TRBV7-2 and TRBJ2-1, with unresolved D. This CDR3 is 13 amino acids long. V lost 1 base and J lost 5, with 6 bases in between. Germline CDR1 is SGHTA and CDR2 is FQGNSA. The CDR3 DNA sequence: TGTGCCAGCAGCTTAGGTCGGAACAATGAGCAGTTCTTC. Amino acid sequence: CASSLGRNNEQFF.

This clone occurred a few times. The chain couples TRBV28 to TRBJ1-5; 9 bases are a match to TRBD1. Germline V gives CDR1 MDHEN, CDR2 SYDVKM. Trimming took 2 bases from V and 11 from J; bases not matched to a gene: 13. The CDR3 totals 16 residues. Here the CDR3 reads CASSLARTGGHHSQHF. The CDR3 DNA reads TGTGCCAGCAGTTTAGCCCGCACAGGGGGCCATCATTCCCAGCATTTT.

This clone was recorded a few times. The CDR3 protein is CASSLGGSFTGELFF. The CDR3 DNA is TGTGCCAGCAGTTTAGGGGGGAGCTTCACCGGGGAGCTGTTTTTT. This rearrangement joins TRBV12-3 or TRBV12-4 to TRBJ2-2; the D gene could be TRBD1 or TRBD2 (5 bases each). V dropped 1 base and J dropped 4 bases, with 10 bases sitting between them. The CDR3 loop spans 15 amino acids.

This clone rates as medium-sized. The rearrangement uses TRBV2 and TRBJ2-1; TRBD2 matches at 7 bases. The CDR3 extends over 14 amino acids. Germline V gene sequence: CDR1 SNHLY, CDR2 FYNNEI. J was trimmed by 0 bases and V by 6 bases; bases with no gene match: 2. The CDR3 DNA reads TGTGCCAGCAGGGGAGGGAGCTCCTACAATGAGCAGTTCTTC. Protein sequence: CASRGGSSYNEQFF.